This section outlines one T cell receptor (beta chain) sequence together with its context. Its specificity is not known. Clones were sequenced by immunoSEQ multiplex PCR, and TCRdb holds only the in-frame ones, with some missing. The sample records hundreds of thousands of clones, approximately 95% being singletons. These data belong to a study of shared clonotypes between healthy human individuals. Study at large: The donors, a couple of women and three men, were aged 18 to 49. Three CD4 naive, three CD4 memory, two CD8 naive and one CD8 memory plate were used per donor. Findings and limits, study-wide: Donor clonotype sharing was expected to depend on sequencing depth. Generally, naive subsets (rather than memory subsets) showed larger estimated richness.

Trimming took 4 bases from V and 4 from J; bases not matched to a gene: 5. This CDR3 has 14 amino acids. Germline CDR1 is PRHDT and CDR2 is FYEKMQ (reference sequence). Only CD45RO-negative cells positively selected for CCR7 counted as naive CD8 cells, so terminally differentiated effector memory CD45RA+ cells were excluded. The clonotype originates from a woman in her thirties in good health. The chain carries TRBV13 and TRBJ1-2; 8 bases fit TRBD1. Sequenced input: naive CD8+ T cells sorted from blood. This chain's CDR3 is CASSSDREAYGYTF. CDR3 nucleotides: TGTGCCAGCAGCTCGGACAGGGAGGCCTATGGCTACACCTTC.